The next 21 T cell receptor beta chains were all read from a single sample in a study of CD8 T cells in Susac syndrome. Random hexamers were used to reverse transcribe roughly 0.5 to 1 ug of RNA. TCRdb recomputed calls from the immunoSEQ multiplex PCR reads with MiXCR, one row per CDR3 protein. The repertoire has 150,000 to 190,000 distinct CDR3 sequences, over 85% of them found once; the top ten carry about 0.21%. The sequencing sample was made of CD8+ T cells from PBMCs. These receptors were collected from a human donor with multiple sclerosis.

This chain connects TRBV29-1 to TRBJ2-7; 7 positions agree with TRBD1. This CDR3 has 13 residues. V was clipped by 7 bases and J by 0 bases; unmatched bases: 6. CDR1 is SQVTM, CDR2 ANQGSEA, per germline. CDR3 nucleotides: TGCAGCGCTATCAGGGGGTTCTCCTACGAGCAGTACTTC. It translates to CSAIRGFSYEQYF.

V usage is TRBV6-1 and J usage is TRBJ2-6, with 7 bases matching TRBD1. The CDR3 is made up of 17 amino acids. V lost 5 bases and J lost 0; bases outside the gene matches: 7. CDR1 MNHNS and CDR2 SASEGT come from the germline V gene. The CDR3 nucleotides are TGTGCCAGCAGTCAACAGGGGTTGAGCTCTGGGGCCAACGTCCTGACTTTC. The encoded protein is CASSQQGLSSGANVLTF.

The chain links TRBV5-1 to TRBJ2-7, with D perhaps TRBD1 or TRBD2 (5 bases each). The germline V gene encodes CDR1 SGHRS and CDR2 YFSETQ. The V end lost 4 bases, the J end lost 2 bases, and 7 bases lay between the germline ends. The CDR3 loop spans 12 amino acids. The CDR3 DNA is TGCGCCAGCAGCCGGGACCCCTACGAGCAGTACTTC. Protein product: CASSRDPYEQYF.

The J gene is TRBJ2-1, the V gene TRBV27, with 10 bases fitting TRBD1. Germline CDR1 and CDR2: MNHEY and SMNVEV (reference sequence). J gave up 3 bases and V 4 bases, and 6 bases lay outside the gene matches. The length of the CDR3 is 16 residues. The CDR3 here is CASSSPGTGDYNEQFF. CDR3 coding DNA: TGTGCCAGCAGTTCACCCGGGACAGGGGACTACAATGAGCAGTTCTTC.

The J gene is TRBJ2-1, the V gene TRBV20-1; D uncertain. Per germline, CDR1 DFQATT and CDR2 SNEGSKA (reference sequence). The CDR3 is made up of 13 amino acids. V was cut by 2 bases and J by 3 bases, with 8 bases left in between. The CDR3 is CSARLLDYNEQFF. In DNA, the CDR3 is TGCAGTGCTAGACTCCTAGACTACAATGAGCAGTTCTTC.

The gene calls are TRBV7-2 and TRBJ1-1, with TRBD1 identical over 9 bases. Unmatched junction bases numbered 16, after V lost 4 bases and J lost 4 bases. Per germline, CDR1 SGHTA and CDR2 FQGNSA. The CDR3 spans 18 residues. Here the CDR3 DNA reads TGTGCCAGCAGCTCTACTTTACAGGGGGCCCGCGGGACCACTGAAGCTTTCTTT. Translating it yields CASSSTLQGARGTTEAFF.

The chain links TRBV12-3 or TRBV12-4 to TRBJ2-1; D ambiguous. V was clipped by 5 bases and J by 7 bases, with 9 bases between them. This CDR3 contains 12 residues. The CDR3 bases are TGTGCCAGCAGTCCCGGTAGGAATGAGCAGTTCTTC. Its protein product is CASSPGRNEQFF.

In DNA form, the CDR3 reads TGTGCCAGCAGTTCCAGGACTAGCGGGGGCGAGACCCAGTACTTC. Its translation is CASSSRTSGGETQYF. The V and J genes are TRBV27 and TRBJ2-5; 13 nucleotides agree with TRBD2. The germline V gene has CDR1 MNHEY and CDR2 SMNVEV (reference sequence). This CDR3 is built from 15 residues. V lost 4 bases and J lost 5; bases outside the gene matches: 4.

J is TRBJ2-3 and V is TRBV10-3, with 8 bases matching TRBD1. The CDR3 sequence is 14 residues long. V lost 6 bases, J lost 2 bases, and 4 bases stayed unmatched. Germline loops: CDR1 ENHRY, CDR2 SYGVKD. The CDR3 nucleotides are TGTGCCATCAGCCTGACAGGGGACACAGATACGCAGTATTTT. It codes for CAISLTGDTDTQYF.

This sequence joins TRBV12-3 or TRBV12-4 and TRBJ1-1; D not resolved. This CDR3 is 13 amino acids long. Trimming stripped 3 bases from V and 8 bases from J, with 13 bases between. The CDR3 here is CASSFGPTKEAFF. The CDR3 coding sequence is TGTGCCAGCAGTTTCGGACCGACTAAGGAAGCTTTCTTT.

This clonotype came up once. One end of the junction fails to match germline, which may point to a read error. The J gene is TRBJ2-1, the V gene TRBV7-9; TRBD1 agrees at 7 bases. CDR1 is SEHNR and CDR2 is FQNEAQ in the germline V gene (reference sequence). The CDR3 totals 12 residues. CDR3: CASSLAEDRLIF. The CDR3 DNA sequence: TGTGCCAGCAGCTTAGCGGAGGACAGGCTAATCTTC. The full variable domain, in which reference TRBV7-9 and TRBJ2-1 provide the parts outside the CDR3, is DTGVSQNPRHKITKRGQNVTFRCDPISEHNRLYWYRQTLGQGPEFLTYFQNEAQLEKSRLLSDRFSAERPKGSFSTLEIQRTEQGDSAMYLCASSLAEDRLIFGPGTRLTVL.

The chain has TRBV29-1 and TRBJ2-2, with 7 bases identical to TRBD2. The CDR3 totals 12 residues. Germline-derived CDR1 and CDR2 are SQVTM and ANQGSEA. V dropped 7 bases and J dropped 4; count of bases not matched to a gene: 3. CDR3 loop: CSGIAGTGELFF. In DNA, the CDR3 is TGCAGCGGCATAGCGGGCACCGGGGAGCTGTTTTTT.

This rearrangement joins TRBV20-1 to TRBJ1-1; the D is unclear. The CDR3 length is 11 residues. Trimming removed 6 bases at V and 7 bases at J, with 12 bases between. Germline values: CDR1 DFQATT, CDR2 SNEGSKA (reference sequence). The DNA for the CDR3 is TGCAGTGCCAGACCGGGAGTTGAAGCTTTCTTT. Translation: CSARPGVEAFF.

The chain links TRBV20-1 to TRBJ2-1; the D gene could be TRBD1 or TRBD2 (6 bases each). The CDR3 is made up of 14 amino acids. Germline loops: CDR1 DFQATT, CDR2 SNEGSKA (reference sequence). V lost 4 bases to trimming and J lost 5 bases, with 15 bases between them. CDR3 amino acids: CSANSGGPHNEQFF. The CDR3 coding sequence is TGCAGTGCTAATTCTGGGGGGCCGCACAATGAGCAGTTCTTC.

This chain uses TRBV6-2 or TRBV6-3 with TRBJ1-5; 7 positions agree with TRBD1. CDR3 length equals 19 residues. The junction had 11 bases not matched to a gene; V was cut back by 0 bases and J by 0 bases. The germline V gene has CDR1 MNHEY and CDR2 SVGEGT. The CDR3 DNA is TGTGCCAGCAGTTACTCTCGGGGAGACAGGGCCTATAGCAATCAGCCCCAGCATTTT. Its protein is CASSYSRGDRAYSNQPQHF.

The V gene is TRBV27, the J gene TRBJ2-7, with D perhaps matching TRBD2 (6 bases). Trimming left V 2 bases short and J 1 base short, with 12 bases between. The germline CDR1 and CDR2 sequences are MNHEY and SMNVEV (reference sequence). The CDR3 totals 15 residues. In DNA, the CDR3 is TGTGCCAGCAGTTTACACGCGGGGTTATCCTACGAGCAGTACTTC. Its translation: CASSLHAGLSYEQYF.

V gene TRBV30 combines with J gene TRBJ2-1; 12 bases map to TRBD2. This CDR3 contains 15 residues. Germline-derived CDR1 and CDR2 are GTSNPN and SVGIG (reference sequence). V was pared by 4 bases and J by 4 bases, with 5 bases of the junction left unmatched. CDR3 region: CAWMGGLAGYNEQFF. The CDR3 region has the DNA TGTGCCTGGATGGGAGGACTAGCGGGGTACAATGAGCAGTTCTTC.

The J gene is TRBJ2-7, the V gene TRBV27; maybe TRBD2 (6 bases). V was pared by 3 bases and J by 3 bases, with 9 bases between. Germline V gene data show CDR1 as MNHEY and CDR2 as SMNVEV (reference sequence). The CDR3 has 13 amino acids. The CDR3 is CASSFSGRYEQYF. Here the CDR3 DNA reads TGTGCCAGCAGTTTTAGCGGCCGCTACGAGCAGTACTTC.

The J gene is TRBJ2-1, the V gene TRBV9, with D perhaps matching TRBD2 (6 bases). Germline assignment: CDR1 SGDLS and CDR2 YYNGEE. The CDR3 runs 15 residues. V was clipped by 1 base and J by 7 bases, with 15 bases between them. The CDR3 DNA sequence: TGTGCCAGCAGCGTACGGGAGCCTGCCGGGAATGAGCAGTTCTTC. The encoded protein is CASSVREPAGNEQFF.

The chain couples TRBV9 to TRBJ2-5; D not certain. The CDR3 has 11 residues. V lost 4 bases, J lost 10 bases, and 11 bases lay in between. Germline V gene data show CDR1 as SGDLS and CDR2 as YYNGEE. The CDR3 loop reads CASSTPGDQYF. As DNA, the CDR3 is TGTGCCAGCAGCACCCCCGGCGACCAGTACTTC.

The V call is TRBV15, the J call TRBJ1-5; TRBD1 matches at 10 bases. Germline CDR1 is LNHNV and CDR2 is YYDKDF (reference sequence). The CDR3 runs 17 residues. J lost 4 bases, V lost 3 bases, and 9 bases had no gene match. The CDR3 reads CATSSASGTGDNQPQHF. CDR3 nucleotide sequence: TGTGCCACCAGCAGTGCATCCGGGACAGGGGATAATCAGCCCCAGCATTTT.